This TCR beta chain was observed in a study of cytomegalovirus exposure and HLA in healthy donors. Study-level findings and limits: The study labeled 164 TCR beta chains cytomegalovirus-associated. Other equally common chains were less clonally expanded than HLA-associated TCR beta chains, a later analysis showed.

J gave up 2 bases and V 6 bases, and 6 bases lay outside the gene matches. This CDR3 contains 15 residues. CDR1 is MDHEN and CDR2 is SYDVKM in the germline V gene. PCR used 60 Vbeta primers and 13 Jbeta primers. Here immunoSEQ multiplex PCR was the method, and the copy in TCRdb shows in-frame clones only, minus some. The sample records 75,000 to 90,000 clones, roughly a tenth being singletons. This clone was seen only a few times. The target antigen is unknown. Other DNA sequences in the sample encode the same CDR3. The V call is TRBV28, the J call TRBJ1-5; 8 nucleotides match TRBD1. The sequence was obtained from a man between 60 and 70 years old in good health and CMV-seropositive. Specimen: PBMCs. CDR3 region: CASRRDRGGNQPQHF. The DNA for the CDR3 is TGTGCCAGCAGGCGCGACAGGGGAGGCAATCAGCCCCAGCATTTT.